The 19 T cell receptor beta chains reported below all come from one sample, sequenced in a study of regulatory T cells in long-lasting Graves disease. Combining iRepertoire HTBI primers with Arm-PCR of CDR3 regions, the authors built TCR beta libraries. One entry per CDR3 protein, called by TCRdb with MiXCR from the multiplex PCR reads. The sample has 400,000 to 500,000 distinct CDR3 sequences; about 15% are singletons. The time point denotes: newly diagnosed GD, antithyroid drugs for less than 3 months. After RNA was extracted from PBMCs, the TCR library was made from it. A further study also used this sample, focusing on T cells in Graves' hyperthyroidism and ophthalmopathy.

The sample here was peripheral blood mononuclear cells (PBMCs), taken at new diagnosis, from a patient treated with antithyroid drugs. The source is a woman aged 25 to 39 with Graves disease.

This clonotype appeared many times. The chain has TRBV12-3 or TRBV12-4 and TRBJ2-5, with no clear D. The length of the CDR3 is 14 residues. The V end lost 0 bases, the J end lost 2 bases, and 7 bases lay between the germline ends. Here the CDR3 DNA reads TGTGCCAGCAGTTTAGCCGGGCGGCAAGAGACCCAGTACTTC. Protein sequence: CASSLAGRQETQYF.

This chain joins TRBV19 and TRBJ2-6; 14 nucleotides align to TRBD2. V shed 9 bases, J shed 8 bases, and the junction held 12 bases outside the gene matches. This CDR3 spans 17 amino acids. Germline V gene lookup returns CDR1 LNHDA and CDR2 SQIVND (reference sequence). The CDR3 protein is CARAFRLAGGPSNVLTF. CDR3 bases: TGTGCCAGAGCTTTCAGACTAGCGGGAGGGCCCTCCAACGTCCTGACTTTC.

In its sample, this clonotype was seen many times. The chain is built from TRBV18 and TRBJ2-5; weak D call: TRBD1 (6 bases). The V and J ends lost 3 bases and 2 bases respectively, with 13 bases between them. Germline V gives CDR1 KGHSH, CDR2 LQKENI. The CDR3 has 15 residues. CDR3 sequence reads: CASSPPTGSQETQYF. In DNA, the CDR3 is TGTGCCAGCTCACCCCCGACAGGATCACAAGAGACCCAGTACTTC.

Points on this clonotype: A much larger clone lies one base from this, so it may be a read error. This chain uses TRBV11-2 with TRBJ2-5; 7 bases match TRBD1. The CDR3 is made up of 15 amino acids. Germline values: CDR1 SGHAT, CDR2 FQNNGV. CDR3 DNA: TGTGCCGGCAGCTTAGAAGGGGGCAGCCAAGAGACCCAGTACTTC. It is translated as CAGSLEGGSQETQYF.

This clonotype was picked up many times. The chain links TRBV28 to TRBJ2-7; no reliable D call. The CDR3 extends over 11 amino acids. CDR1 is MDHEN, CDR2 SYDVKM, per germline. Trimming cost V 5 bases and J 9 bases, with 11 bases left between them. The DNA for the CDR3 is TGTGCCAGCAGTCCCCCTCCAGGGCAGTACTTC. Translation: CASSPPPGQYF.

This clonotype was counted ten times or more. The chain has TRBV20-1 and TRBJ1-1; 7 bases are a match to TRBD1. CDR1 DFQATT and CDR2 SNEGSKA come from the germline V gene (reference sequence). V dropped 0 bases and J dropped 5; count of bases not matched to a gene: 3. The CDR3 sequence is 13 residues long. CDR3 sequence (DNA): TGCAGTGCTAGAGACCAGGGGGGGACTGAAGCTTTCTTT. Translation gives CSARDQGGTEAFF.

This clonotype was seen ten or more times. The rearrangement links TRBV6-5 to TRBJ2-7, with D hard to call. Trimming left V 4 bases short and J 3 bases short, with 10 bases between. Germline assignment: CDR1 MNHEY and CDR2 SVGAGI. The CDR3 is 13 residues long. CDR3: CASSSVEGYEQYF. The CDR3 DNA is TGTGCCAGCAGTTCGGTAGAAGGCTACGAGCAGTACTTC.

The chain joins TRBV29-1 to TRBJ2-1; perhaps D is TRBD1 or TRBD2 (5 bases each). CDR3 size: 15 residues. The ends were cut back, 7 bases at V and 5 bases at J, with 21 bases in the middle. The germline V gene encodes CDR1 SQVTM and CDR2 ANQGSEA. The CDR3 nucleotides read TGCAGCGCTGCACTCCCCTCCGGGACCCACAATGAGCAGTTCTTC. This sequence encodes CSAALPSGTHNEQFF.

This clonotype was seen repeatedly, ten times or more. The chain uses TRBV12-3 or TRBV12-4 and TRBJ1-2; 9 nucleotides line up with TRBD1. The CDR3 extends over 16 amino acids. The ends lost 8 bases at V and 0 bases at J; junction bases unmatched: 10. The CDR3: CASDNRGLGPNYGYTF. DNA of the CDR3: TGTGCCAGCGATAACAGGGGGCTAGGACCTAACTATGGCTACACCTTC.

CDR3 coding DNA: TGTGCCAGCAGTACCCCGGGCCGCTCTGGGGCCAACGTCCTGACTTTC. Translation: CASSTPGRSGANVLTF. This chain links TRBV28 with TRBJ2-6; D uncertain. The germline CDR1 and CDR2 sequences are MDHEN and SYDVKM. V lost 5 bases to trimming and J lost 0 bases, with 11 bases between them. The CDR3 totals 16 residues. The complete variable domain, with remaining parts taken from reference TRBV28 and TRBJ2-6, reads DVKVTQSSRYLVKRTGEKVFLECVQDMDHENMFWYRQDPGLGLRLIYFSYDVKMKEKGDIPEGYSVSREKKERFSLILESASTNQTSMYLCASSTPGRSGANVLTFGAGSRLTVL.

This clonotype has a count of ten or more. The chain is built from TRBV30 and TRBJ1-1; TRBD1 agrees at 8 bases. CDR3 size: 14 residues. Per the germline V gene, CDR1 is GTSNPN and CDR2 is SVGIG (reference sequence). J gave up 6 bases and V 4 bases, and 10 bases lay outside the gene matches. Written as DNA, the CDR3 is TGTGCCTGGACTTCCCGGACAGGGTCATCTGAAGCTTTCTTT. Protein product: CAWTSRTGSSEAFF.

This clonotype was counted at least ten times. The rearrangement joins TRBV7-6 to TRBJ2-7; D is perhaps TRBD2 (6 bases). The CDR3 is 13 residues long. Per the germline V gene, CDR1 is SGHVS and CDR2 is FNYEAQ. V lost 3 bases to trimming and J lost 5 bases, with 11 bases between them. CDR3 sequence reads: CASSFGGRNEQYF. CDR3 sequence (DNA): TGTGCCAGCAGCTTTGGAGGGAGGAACGAGCAGTACTTC.

This clonotype was seen repeatedly, ten times or more. CDR3 sequence reads: CASTTDRNYGYTF. The CDR3 region has the DNA TGTGCCAGCACAACGGACAGGAACTATGGCTACACCTTC. The chain recombines TRBV6-1 with TRBJ1-2, with 7 bases fitting TRBD1. The CDR3 consists of 13 residues. Germline V gene lookup returns CDR1 MNHNS and CDR2 SASEGT. Trimming took 7 bases from V and 2 from J; bases not matched to a gene: 4.

This clonotype was recorded many times. The chain links TRBV30 to TRBJ2-3; D is possibly TRBD1 (6 bases). This CDR3 spans 16 amino acids. Trimming stripped 0 bases from V and 7 bases from J, with 20 bases between. The germline V gene has CDR1 GTSNPN and CDR2 SVGIG (reference sequence). The CDR3 region has the DNA TGTGCCTGGAGTGTATCGACAGGCCCTGCAAGGTATACGCAGTATTTT. This codes for CAWSVSTGPARYTQYF.

This clonotype was recorded many times. The V call is TRBV6-1, the J call TRBJ1-3; the D is unclear. V was pared by 8 bases and J by 0 bases, with 11 bases between. This CDR3 is 14 amino acids long. Germline values: CDR1 MNHNS, CDR2 SASEGT. The CDR3 nucleotides read TGTGCCAGCTCAAGAACAATCTCTGGAAACACCATATATTTT. Translating it yields CASSRTISGNTIYF.

This clonotype was observed at least ten times. V usage is TRBV27 and J usage is TRBJ2-1; 10 nucleotides match TRBD2. Losses at the gene ends were 6 bases for V and 8 bases for J; bases not matched to a gene: 7. Per germline, CDR1 MNHEY and CDR2 SMNVEV (reference sequence). This CDR3 has 14 residues. CDR3 bases: TGTGCCAGCAGATTGTCTAGCGGGAGCTATGAGCAGTTCTTC. This gives the protein CASRLSSGSYEQFF.

There are a few counts of this clonotype. V and J are TRBV2 and TRBJ1-2; 7 bases are a match to TRBD1. Per the germline V gene, CDR1 is SNHLY and CDR2 is FYNNEI. This CDR3 has 14 residues. After removal of 5 bases from V and 6 bases from J, the junction contained 9 bases not matched to a gene. Here the CDR3 reads CASSRQGLRDGYTF. The CDR3 DNA reads as TGTGCCAGCAGTAGACAGGGTTTAAGGGATGGCTACACCTTC.

Only a few counts were recorded for this clonotype. This chain connects TRBV6-1 to TRBJ2-5, with D possibly being TRBD1 (6 bases). V was cut by 5 bases and J by 5 bases, with 27 bases left in between. This CDR3 region has 18 residues. Germline V gene sequence: CDR1 MNHNS, CDR2 SASEGT. For the CDR3, the DNA is TGTGCCAGCAGTCGCCTGGAAGGGCCGGGACACCGTCAGGAGACCCAGTACTTC. Translated, it gives CASSRLEGPGHRQETQYF.

The chain is built from TRBV5-1 and TRBJ2-7; 8 bases match TRBD1. The CDR3 consists of 16 residues. Germline trimming cut 3 bases from V and 4 bases from J; bases unmatched to any gene: 12. Per the germline V gene, CDR1 is SGHRS and CDR2 is YFSETQ. The CDR3 spells CASSSQQGEEGYEQYF. For the CDR3, the DNA is TGCGCCAGCAGCTCGCAACAGGGGGAGGAAGGTTACGAGCAGTACTTC.